A selection of T cell receptor beta chains follows, all from one sample in a study of T cell repertoires in cytomegalovirus infection. TCRdb independently ran MiXCR on the reads; one entry per CDR3 protein. This table holds over 300,000 distinct CDR3 sequences, more than 8% found once. The sequenced sample was PBMCs. The receptors here all came from a human donor in good health (CMV status not recorded). Some clones in this sample may be carry-over from other donors' samples. CDR3s include the opening cysteine and the closing phenylalanine or tryptophan. The D gene is left open where the match is weak. Size is omitted from some rows. Given values are once, few, many or a class for expanded clones.

TRBJ2-6 | . | TRBV12-3/TRBV12-4 | TRBD1 | 17 | CASSLSQGAYGANVLTF | TGTGCCAGCAGTTTAAGTCAGGGGGCTTACGGGGCCAACGTCCTGACTTTC
TRBJ1-1 | once | TRBV19 | . | 14 | CASSRLGAGTEAFF | TGTGCCAGTAGCCGGCTGGGGGCAGGTACTGAAGCTTTCTTT
TRBJ2-5 | . | TRBV6-1 | TRBD1 | 18 | CASSRPTSDRGRRQTQYF | TGTGCCAGCAGCCGACCAACCTCGGACAGGGGCCGGCGACAGACCCAGTACTTC
TRBJ1-2 | . | TRBV14 | . | 14 | CASSQGGQEYGYTF | TGTGCCAGCAGCCAAGGTGGCCAGGAGTATGGCTACACCTTC
TRBJ2-6 | . | TRBV6-5 | . | 15 | CASSRFHSGANVLTF | TGTGCCAGCAGTAGATTCCACTCTGGGGCCAACGTCCTGACTTTC
TRBJ2-4 | many | TRBV2 | . | 14 | CATEGGWGKNIQYF | TGTGCCACCGAAGGGGGTTGGGGCAAAAACATTCAGTACTTC
TRBJ1-4 | many | TRBV7-9 | . | 15 | CASSSNRITNEKLFF | TGTGCCAGCAGCTCCAACAGAATTACTAATGAAAAACTGTTTTTT
TRBJ1-1 | few | TRBV6-6 | . | 11 | CASPGGTEAFF | TGTGCCAGCCCGGGAGGGACTGAAGCTTTCTTT
TRBJ2-1 | few | TRBV19 | TRBD1 | 12 | CASSDRGNEQFF | TGTGCCAGTAGTGACAGGGGGAATGAGCAGTTCTTC
TRBJ1-1 | few | TRBV6-2/TRBV6-3 | . | 17 | CASSYWVDQNQNTEAFF | TGTGCCAGCAGTTATTGGGTAGACCAGAACCAGAACACTGAAGCTTTCTTT
TRBJ1-5 | many | TRBV4-1 | . | 15 | CASSQDRSLGQPQHF | TGCGCCAGCAGCCAAGATCGGTCCCTTGGGCAGCCCCAGCATTTT
TRBJ2-1 | many | TRBV11-3 | . | 14 | CASSKVNRVNEQFF | TGTGCCAGCAGCAAAGTGAATAGGGTCAATGAGCAGTTCTTC
TRBJ1-6 | many | TRBV7-2 | . | 13 | CASSPRRDSPLHF | TGTGCCAGCAGCCCTAGGAGGGATTCACCCCTCCACTTT
TRBJ2-7 | few | TRBV7-2 | . | 11 | CASSLTSEQYF | TGTGCCAGCAGCTTGACCTCCGAGCAGTACTTC
TRBJ1-1 | . | TRBV14 | . | 14 | CASSQGRAGTEAFF | TGTGCCAGCAGCCAAGGGCGAGCCGGGACTGAAGCTTTCTTT
TRBJ2-7 | few | TRBV12-3/TRBV12-4 | . | 14 | CASSLAQGLREQYF | TGTGCCAGCAGTTTAGCTCAGGGATTGAGAGAGCAGTACTTC
TRBJ2-7 | few | TRBV15 | . | 13 | CATSRGASYEQYF | TGTGCCACCAGCAGAGGGGCCTCCTACGAGCAGTACTTC
TRBJ2-1 | many | TRBV7-2 | TRBD2 | 16 | CASSLPGLATYNEQFF | TGTGCCAGCAGCCTTCCGGGACTAGCAACCTACAATGAGCAGTTCTTC
TRBJ2-1 | many | TRBV7-2 | TRBD2 | 16 | CASSPTLATSHNEQFF | TGTGCCAGCAGCCCCACCCTCGCGACTAGCCACAATGAGCAGTTCTTC
TRBJ2-1 | few | TRBV4-2 | . | 14 | CASSPQLNFNEQFF | TGTGCCAGCAGCCCCCAGCTCAACTTCAATGAGCAGTTCTTC
TRBJ1-1 | . | TRBV7-1 | . | 15 | CASSSWRGGGTEAFF | TGTGCCAGCAGCTCTTGGCGCGGGGGCGGCACTGAAGCTTTCTTT
TRBJ2-7 | many | TRBV7-2 | TRBD2 | 15 | CASSSGTIVSYEQYF | TGTGCCAGCAGCTCCGGGACTATCGTCTCCTACGAGCAGTACTTC
TRBJ1-1 | few | TRBV6-8 | . | 16 | CASRPSGEGPNYEAFF | TGTGCCAGCAGACCCTCGGGAGAGGGGCCAAACTATGAAGCTTTCTTT
TRBJ2-1 | few | TRBV11-1 | TRBD2 | 16 | CASSLTLAGGQNEQFF | TGTGCCAGCAGCTTAACACTAGCGGGAGGGCAAAATGAGCAGTTCTTC
TRBJ1-1 | many | TRBV7-2 | TRBD1 | 16 | CASSSQGAAANTEAFF | TGTGCCAGCAGCTCACAGGGGGCCGCCGCGAACACTGAAGCTTTCTTT
TRBJ1-2 | many | TRBV24-1 | . | 14 | CATSDPGTGYGYTF | TGTGCCACCAGTGACCCCGGGACGGGGTATGGCTACACCTTC
TRBJ2-1 | . | TRBV28 | TRBD2 | 16 | CASIQAGLAGGGEQFF | TGTGCCAGCATTCAAGCGGGACTAGCGGGAGGAGGTGAGCAGTTCTTC
TRBJ2-2 | . | TRBV25-1 | . | 12 | CASKGNTGELFF | TGTGCCAGCAAGGGGAACACCGGGGAGCTGTTTTTT
TRBJ2-2 | . | TRBV28 | . | 16 | CASSFPSVEDTGELFF | TGTGCCAGCAGTTTCCCCTCCGTGGAGGACACCGGGGAGCTGTTTTTT
TRBJ2-5 | . | TRBV7-6 | TRBD2 | 17 | CASSPLAGGLYQETQYF | TGTGCCAGCAGCCCACTAGCGGGGGGCCTGTACCAAGAGACCCAGTACTTC
TRBJ2-1 | . | TRBV7-3 | . | 15 | CASSLGTRPLNEQFF | TGTGCCAGCAGCCTAGGGACTCGACCACTCAATGAGCAGTTCTTC
TRBJ2-7 | many | TRBV7-2 | TRBD2 | 16 | CASSQHRAGGSYEQYF | TGTGCCAGCAGCCAACATCGTGCGGGGGGCTCCTACGAGCAGTACTTC
TRBJ2-1 | many | TRBV6-2/TRBV6-3 | TRBD2 | 19 | CASSPITGLAGGRSNEQFF | TGTGCCAGCAGTCCTATCACCGGACTAGCGGGGGGGAGGTCCAATGAGCAGTTCTTC
TRBJ2-3 | few | TRBV27 | . | 14 | CASSRGPFTDTQYF | TGTGCCAGCAGCCGGGGACCTTTCACAGATACGCAGTATTTT
TRBJ2-6 | many | TRBV7-2 | . | 17 | CASSSGRGQEGANVLTF | TGTGCCAGCAGCTCGGGCCGGGGGCAGGAAGGAGCCAACGTCCTGACTTTC
TRBJ1-3 | few | TRBV7-9 | . | 14 | CASSRSPSGNTIYF | TGTGCCAGCAGCAGGAGCCCCTCTGGAAACACCATATATTTT
TRBJ2-3 | few | TRBV27 | TRBD1 | 15 | CASTLMARGTDTQYF | TGTGCCAGCACTCTCATGGCCAGGGGGACAGATACGCAGTATTTT
TRBJ1-4 | many | TRBV7-6 | . | 16 | CASSFPGVGANEKLFF | TGTGCCAGCAGCTTTCCAGGGGTGGGAGCTAATGAAAAACTGTTTTTT
TRBJ2-1 | many | TRBV28 | . | 15 | CASIPNRPSYNEQFF | TGTGCCAGCATCCCGAACAGGCCCTCCTACAATGAGCAGTTCTTC
TRBJ2-3 | many | TRBV7-9 | . | 15 | CASSQKGHTTDTQYF | TGTGCCAGCAGCCAAAAGGGACATACCACAGATACGCAGTATTTT
TRBJ1-5 | . | TRBV12-3/TRBV12-4 | . | 14 | CASSHREGNQPQHF | TGTGCCAGCAGTCACAGGGAAGGCAATCAGCCCCAGCATTTT
TRBJ2-7 | many | TRBV2 | TRBD2 | 13 | CASRQGLGWEQYF | TGTGCCAGCAGGCAGGGACTAGGCTGGGAGCAGTACTTC
TRBJ1-5 | many | TRBV12-3/TRBV12-4 | . | 14 | CASSLLQFNQPQHF | TGTGCCAGCAGTTTGTTACAGTTCAATCAGCCCCAGCATTTT
TRBJ2-1 | many | TRBV7-3 | . | 16 | CASSLILGAPPGEQFF | TGTGCCAGCAGCTTAATATTGGGGGCCCCGCCGGGTGAGCAGTTCTTC
TRBJ1-1 | . | TRBV7-2 | TRBD1 | 14 | CASSLSGQGMEAFF | TGTGCCAGCAGCTTATCGGGACAGGGTATGGAAGCTTTCTTT
TRBJ1-3 | . | TRBV20-1 | . | 13 | CSASVTGGNTIYF | TGCAGTGCTAGCGTAACAGGTGGAAACACCATATATTTT